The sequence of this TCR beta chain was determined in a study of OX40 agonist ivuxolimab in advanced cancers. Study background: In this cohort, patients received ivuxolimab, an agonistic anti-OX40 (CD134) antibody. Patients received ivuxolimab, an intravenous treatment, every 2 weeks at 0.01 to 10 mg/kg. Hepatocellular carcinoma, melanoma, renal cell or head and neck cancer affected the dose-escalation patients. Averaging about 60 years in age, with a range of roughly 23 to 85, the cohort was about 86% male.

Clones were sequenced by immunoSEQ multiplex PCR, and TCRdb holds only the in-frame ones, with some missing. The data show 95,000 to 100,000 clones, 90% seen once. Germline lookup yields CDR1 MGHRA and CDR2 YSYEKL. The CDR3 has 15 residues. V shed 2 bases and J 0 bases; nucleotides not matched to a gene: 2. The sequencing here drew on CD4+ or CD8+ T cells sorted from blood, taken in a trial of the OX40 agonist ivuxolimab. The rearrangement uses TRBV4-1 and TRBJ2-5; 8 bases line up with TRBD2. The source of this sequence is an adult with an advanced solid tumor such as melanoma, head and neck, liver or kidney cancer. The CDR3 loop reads CASSQRGRYQETQYF. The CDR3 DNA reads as TGCGCCAGCAGCCAACGCGGGAGGTACCAAGAGACCCAGTACTTC.